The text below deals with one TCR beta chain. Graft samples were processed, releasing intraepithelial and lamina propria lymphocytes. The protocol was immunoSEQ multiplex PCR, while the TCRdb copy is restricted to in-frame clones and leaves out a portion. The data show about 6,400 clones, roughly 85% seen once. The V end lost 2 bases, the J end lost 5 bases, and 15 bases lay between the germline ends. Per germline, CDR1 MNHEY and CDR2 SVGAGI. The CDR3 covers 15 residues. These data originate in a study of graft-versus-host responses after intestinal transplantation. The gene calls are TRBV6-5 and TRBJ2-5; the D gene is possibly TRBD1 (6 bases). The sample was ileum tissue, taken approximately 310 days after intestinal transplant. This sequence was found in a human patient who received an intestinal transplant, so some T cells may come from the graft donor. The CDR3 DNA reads TGTGCCAGCAGTTACGGCAGGGGCCGTTTTGAGACCCAGTACTTC. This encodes CASSYGRGRFETQYF.